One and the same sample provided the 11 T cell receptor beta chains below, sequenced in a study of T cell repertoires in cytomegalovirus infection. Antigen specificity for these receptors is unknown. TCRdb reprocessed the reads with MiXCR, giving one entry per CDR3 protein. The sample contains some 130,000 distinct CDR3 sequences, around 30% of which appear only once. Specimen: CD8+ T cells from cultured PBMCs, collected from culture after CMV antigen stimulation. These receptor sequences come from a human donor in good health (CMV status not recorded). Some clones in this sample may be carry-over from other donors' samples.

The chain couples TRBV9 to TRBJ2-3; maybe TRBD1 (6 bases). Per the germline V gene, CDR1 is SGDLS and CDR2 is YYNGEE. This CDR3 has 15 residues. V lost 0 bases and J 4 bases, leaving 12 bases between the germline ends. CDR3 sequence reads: CASSVEGWGPDTQYF. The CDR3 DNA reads TGTGCCAGCAGCGTAGAGGGGTGGGGGCCAGATACGCAGTATTTT.

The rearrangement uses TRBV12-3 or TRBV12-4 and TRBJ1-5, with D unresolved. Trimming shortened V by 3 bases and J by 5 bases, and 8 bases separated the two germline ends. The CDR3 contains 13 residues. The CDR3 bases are TGTGCCAGCAGTTTCGAGGTCGATCAGCCCCAGCATTTT. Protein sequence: CASSFEVDQPQHF.

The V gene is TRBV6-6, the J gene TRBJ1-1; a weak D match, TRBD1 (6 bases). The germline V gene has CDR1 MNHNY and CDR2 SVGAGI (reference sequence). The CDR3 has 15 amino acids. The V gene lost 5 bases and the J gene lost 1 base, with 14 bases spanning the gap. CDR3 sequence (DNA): TGTGCCAGCAGTCGGGACACCTGGGGGAACACTGAAGCTTTCTTT. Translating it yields CASSRDTWGNTEAFF.

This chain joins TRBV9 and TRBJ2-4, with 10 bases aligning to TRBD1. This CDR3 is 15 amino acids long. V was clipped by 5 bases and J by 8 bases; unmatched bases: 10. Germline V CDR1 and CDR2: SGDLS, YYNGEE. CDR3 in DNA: TGTGCCAGCAGTCCCCCCGGGACAGGGGCGGACATTCAGTACTTC. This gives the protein CASSPPGTGADIQYF. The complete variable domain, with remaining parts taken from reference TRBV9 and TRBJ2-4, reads DSGVTQTPKHLITATGQRVTLRCSPRSGDLSVYWYQQSLDQGLQFLIQYYNGEERAKGNILERFSAQQFPDLHSELNLSSLELGDSALYFCASSPPGTGADIQYFGAGTRLSVL.

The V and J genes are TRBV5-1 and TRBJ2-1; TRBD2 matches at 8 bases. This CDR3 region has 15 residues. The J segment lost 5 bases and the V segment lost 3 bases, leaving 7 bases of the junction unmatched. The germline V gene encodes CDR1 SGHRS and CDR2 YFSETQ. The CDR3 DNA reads TGCGCCAGCAGCTCTAGCGGGTACGAGGACAATGAGCAGTTCTTC. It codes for CASSSSGYEDNEQFF.

CDR3 residues: CAISEGVPGNEQYF. The CDR3 DNA reads as TGTGCCATCAGTGAAGGGGTGCCGGGGAACGAGCAGTACTTC. The chain uses TRBV10-3 and TRBJ2-7, with D perhaps assigned TRBD1 or TRBD2 (5 bases each). CDR1 is ENHRY, CDR2 SYGVKD, per germline. V dropped 3 bases and J dropped 5 bases, with 14 bases sitting between them. CDR3 length equals 14 residues.

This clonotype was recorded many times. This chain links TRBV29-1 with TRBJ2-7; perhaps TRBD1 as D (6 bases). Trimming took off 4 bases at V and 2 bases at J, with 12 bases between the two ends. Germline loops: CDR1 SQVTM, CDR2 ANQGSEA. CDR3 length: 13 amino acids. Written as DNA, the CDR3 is TGCAGCGTTGTTTTCAGGGACACCTACGAGCAGTACTTC. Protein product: CSVVFRDTYEQYF.

CDR3 coding DNA: TGTGCCAGCAGTTTTTGGCCGGGACAGGGGGGAGATGGCTACACCTTC. Translation: CASSFWPGQGGDGYTF. The gene calls are TRBV27 and TRBJ1-2; TRBD1 aligns across 11 bases. Germline V lookup: CDR1 MNHEY, CDR2 SMNVEV (reference sequence). The V gene end was trimmed by 3 bases and the J gene end by 6 bases; junction bases not matched to a gene: 9. CDR3 length: 16 amino acids.

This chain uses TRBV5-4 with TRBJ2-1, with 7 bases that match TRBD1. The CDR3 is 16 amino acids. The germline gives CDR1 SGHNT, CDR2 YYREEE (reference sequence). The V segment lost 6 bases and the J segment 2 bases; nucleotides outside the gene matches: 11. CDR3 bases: TGTGCCAGCAACAGACAGGGAAGAGGAGCCTACAATGAGCAGTTCTTC. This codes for CASNRQGRGAYNEQFF.

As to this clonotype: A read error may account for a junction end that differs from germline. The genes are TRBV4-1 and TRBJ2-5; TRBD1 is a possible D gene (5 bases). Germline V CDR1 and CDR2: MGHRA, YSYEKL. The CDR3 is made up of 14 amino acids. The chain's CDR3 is CASSQVPGIEAQYF. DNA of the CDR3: TGCGCCAGCAGCCAAGTCCCAGGGATAGAGGCCCAGTACTTC.

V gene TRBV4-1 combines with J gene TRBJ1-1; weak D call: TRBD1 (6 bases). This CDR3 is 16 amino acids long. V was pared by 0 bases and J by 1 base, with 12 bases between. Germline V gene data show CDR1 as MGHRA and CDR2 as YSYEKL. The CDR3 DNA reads TGCGCCAGCAGCCAAGAAGCGGGGGCTCGGAACACTGAAGCTTTCTTT. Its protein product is CASSQEAGARNTEAFF.